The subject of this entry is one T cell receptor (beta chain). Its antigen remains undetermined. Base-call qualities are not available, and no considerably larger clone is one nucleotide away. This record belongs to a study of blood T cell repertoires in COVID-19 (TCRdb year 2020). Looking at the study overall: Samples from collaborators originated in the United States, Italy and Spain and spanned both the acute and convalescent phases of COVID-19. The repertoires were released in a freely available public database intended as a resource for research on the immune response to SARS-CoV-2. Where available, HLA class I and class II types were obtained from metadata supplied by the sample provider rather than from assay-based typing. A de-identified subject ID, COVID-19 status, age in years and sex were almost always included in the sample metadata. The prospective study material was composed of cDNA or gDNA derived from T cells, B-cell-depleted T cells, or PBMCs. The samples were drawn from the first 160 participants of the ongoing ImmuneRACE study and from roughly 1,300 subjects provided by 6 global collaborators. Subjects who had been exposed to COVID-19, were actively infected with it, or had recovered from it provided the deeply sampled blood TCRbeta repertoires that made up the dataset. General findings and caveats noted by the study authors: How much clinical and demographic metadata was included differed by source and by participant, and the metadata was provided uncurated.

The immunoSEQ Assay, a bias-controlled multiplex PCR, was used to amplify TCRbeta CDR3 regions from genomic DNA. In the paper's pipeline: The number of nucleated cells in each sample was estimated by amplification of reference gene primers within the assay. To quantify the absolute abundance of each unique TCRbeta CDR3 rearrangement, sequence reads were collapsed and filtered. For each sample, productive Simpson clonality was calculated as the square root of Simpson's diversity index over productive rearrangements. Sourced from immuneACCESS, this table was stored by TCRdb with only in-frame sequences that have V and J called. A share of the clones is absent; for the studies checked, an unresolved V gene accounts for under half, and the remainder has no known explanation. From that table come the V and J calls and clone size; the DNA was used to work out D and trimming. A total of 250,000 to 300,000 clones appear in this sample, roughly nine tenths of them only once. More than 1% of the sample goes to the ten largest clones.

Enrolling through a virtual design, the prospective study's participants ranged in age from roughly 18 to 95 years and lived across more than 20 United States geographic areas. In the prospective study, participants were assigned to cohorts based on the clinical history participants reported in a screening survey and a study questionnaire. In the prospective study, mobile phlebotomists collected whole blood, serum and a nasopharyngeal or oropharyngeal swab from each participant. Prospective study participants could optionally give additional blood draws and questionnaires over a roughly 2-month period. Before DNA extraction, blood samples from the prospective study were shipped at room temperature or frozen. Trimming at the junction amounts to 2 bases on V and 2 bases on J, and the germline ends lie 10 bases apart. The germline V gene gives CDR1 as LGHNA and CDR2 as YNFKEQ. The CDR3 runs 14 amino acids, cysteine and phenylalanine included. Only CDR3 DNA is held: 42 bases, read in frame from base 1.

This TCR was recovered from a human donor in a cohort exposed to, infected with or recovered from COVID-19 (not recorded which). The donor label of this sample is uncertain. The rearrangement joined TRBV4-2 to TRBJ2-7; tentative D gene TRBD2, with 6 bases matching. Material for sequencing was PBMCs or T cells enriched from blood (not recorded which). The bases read TGTGCCAGCAGCCAACTGGGGGGTGCCTACGAGCAGTACTTC. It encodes CASSQLGGAYEQYF.